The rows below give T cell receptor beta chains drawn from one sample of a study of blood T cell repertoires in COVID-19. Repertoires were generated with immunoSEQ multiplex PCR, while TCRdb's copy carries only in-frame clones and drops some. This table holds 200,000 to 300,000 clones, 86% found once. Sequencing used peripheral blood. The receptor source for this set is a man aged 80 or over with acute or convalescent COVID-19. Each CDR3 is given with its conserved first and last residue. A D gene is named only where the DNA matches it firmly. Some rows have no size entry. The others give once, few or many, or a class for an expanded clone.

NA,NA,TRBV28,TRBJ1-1,CASSLFARGEAFF,TGTGCCAGCAGTTTATTTGCCAGGGGCGAAGCTTTCTTT
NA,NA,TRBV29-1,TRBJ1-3,CSAEGGADSGNTIYF,TGCAGCGCTGAGGGGGGGGCCGACTCTGGAAACACCATATATTTT
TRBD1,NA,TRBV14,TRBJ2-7,CASSHLGTGRESEQYF,TGTGCCAGCAGCCATCTCGGGACAGGGAGGGAAAGCGAGCAGTACTTC
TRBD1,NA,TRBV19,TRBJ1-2,CASRDRGDYGYTF,TGTGCCAGTAGGGACAGGGGAGACTATGGCTACACCTTC
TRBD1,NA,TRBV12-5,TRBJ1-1,CASGPDRLNTEAFF,TGTGCTAGTGGTCCGGACAGGTTAAACACTGAAGCTTTCTTT
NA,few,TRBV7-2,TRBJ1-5,CASSLSRGNQPQHF,TGTGCCAGCAGCTTATCCAGGGGCAACCAGCCCCAGCATTTT
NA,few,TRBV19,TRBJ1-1,CASRGQHTEAFF,TGTGCCAGTAGGGGACAACACACTGAAGCTTTCTTT
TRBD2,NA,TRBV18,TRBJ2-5,CASSPGGEATQYF,TGTGCCAGCTCACCCGGGGGGGAAGCGACCCAGTACTTC
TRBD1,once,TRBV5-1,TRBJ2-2,CASSRQGTGELFF,TGCGCCAGCAGCCGACAGGGTACCGGGGAGCTGTTTTTT
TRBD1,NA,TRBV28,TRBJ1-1,CASSQGARLAFF,TGTGCCAGCAGCCAGGGGGCGCGGTTAGCTTTCTTT
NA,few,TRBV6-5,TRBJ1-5,CASSSDSSQPQHF,TGTGCCAGCAGCTCGGACAGCTCCCAGCCCCAGCATTTT
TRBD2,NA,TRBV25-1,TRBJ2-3,CASSEGGSRVDTQYF,TGTGCCAGCAGTGAGGGCGGGAGTCGGGTAGATACGCAGTATTTT
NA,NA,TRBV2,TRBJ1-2,CASSAGLTGYTF,TGTGCCAGCAGTGCAGGGCTGACTGGCTACACCTTC
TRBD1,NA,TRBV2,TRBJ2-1,CASVRDRGMVDEQFF,TGTGCCAGCGTCCGGGACAGGGGTATGGTCGATGAGCAGTTCTTC
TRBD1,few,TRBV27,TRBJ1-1,CASSRQGRAEAFF,TGTGCCAGCAGTCGACAGGGCAGAGCTGAAGCTTTCTTT
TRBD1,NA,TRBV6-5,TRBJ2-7,CASRPDRGHYEQYF,TGTGCCAGCAGACCCGACAGGGGGCACTACGAGCAGTACTTC
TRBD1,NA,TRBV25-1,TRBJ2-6,CASSEYGTGMSGANVLTF,TGTGCCAGCAGTGAATACGGGACAGGGATGTCTGGGGCCAACGTCCTGACTTTC
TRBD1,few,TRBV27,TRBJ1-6,CASSLSQGQGWSPLHF,TGTGCCAGCAGTTTGTCACAGGGACAGGGGTGGTCACCCCTCCACTTT
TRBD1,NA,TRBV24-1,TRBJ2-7,CATRQGNYEQYF,TGTGCCACCCGACAGGGAAACTACGAGCAGTACTTC
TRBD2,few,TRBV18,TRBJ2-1,CASSPSGGGNEQFF,TGTGCCAGCTCACCTTCCGGGGGGGGTAATGAGCAGTTCTTC
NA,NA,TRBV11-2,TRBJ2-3,CASSSPGASTDTQYF,TGTGCCAGCAGCTCCCCCGGAGCGAGCACAGATACGCAGTATTTT
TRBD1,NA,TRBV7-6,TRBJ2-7,CASSLAAGGPYEQYF,TGTGCCAGCAGCTTAGCGGCAGGGGGCCCCTACGAGCAGTACTTC
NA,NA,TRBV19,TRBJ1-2,CASSFGGRILGYTF,TGTGCCAGTAGTTTCGGAGGGAGAATACTTGGCTACACCTTC
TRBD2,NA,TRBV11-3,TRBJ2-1,CASSPGRGGYNEQFF,TGTGCCAGCAGTCCTGGGCGGGGGGGCTACAATGAGCAGTTCTTC
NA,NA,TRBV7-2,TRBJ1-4,CASSLGGGGEKLFF,TGTGCCAGCAGCTTAGGGGGGGGCGGTGAAAAACTGTTTTTT
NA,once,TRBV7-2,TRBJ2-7,CASSFQPGAGSYEQYF,TGTGCCAGCAGCTTCCAACCCGGAGCTGGGTCCTACGAGCAGTACTTC
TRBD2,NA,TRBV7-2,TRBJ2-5,CASSLGGGKTQYF,TGTGCCAGCAGCTTAGGGGGGGGGAAGACCCAGTACTTC
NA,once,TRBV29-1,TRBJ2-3,CSVEHLVGDTQYF,TGCAGCGTTGAACATTTAGTTGGAGATACGCAGTATTTT
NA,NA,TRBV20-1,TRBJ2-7,CSASHGSLSYEQYF,TGCAGTGCTAGTCACGGGTCTCTGTCCTACGAGCAGTACTTC
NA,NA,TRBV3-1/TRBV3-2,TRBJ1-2,CASSQDGGLYGYTF,TGTGCCAGCAGCCAAGACGGGGGATTGTATGGCTACACCTTC
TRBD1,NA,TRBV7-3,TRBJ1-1,CASSLDRATEAFF,TGTGCCAGCAGCCTCGACAGGGCCACTGAAGCTTTCTTT
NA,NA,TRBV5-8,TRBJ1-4,CASSLNLDYATNEKLFF,TGTGCCAGCAGCTTGAATTTAGATTATGCAACTAATGAAAAACTGTTTTTT
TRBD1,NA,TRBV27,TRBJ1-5,CASSFGTGGLNQPQHF,TGTGCCAGCAGTTTTGGGACAGGGGGACTCAATCAGCCCCAGCATTTT
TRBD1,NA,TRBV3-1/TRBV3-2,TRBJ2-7,CASSQSRDRTPYEQYF,TGTGCCAGCAGCCAATCAAGGGACAGAACGCCCTACGAGCAGTACTTC
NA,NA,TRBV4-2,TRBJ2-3,CASSPVVGPPSTDTQYF,TGTGCCAGCAGCCCTGTAGTGGGGCCTCCTAGCACAGATACGCAGTATTTT
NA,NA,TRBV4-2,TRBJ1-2,CASSQGAQGGYGYTF,TGTGCCAGCAGCCAAGGGGCACAGGGCGGCTATGGCTACACCTTC
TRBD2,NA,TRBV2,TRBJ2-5,CASSEAYSGRGETQYF,TGTGCCAGCAGTGAAGCGTATAGCGGGAGGGGGGAGACCCAGTACTTC
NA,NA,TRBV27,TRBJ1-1,CASSAVTVNTEAFF,TGTGCCAGCAGTGCGGTGACAGTGAACACTGAAGCTTTCTTT
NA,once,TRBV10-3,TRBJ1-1,CAIGSTPEDTEAFF,TGTGCCATCGGATCTACACCGGAGGACACTGAAGCTTTCTTT
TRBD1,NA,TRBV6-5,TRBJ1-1,CASNQGDYTEAFF,TGTGCCAGCAACCAGGGGGATTACACTGAAGCTTTCTTT
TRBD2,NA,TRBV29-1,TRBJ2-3,CSVDRPGGGTDTQYF,TGCAGCGTTGATCGTCCGGGAGGGGGCACAGATACGCAGTATTTT
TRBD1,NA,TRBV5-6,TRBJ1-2,CASSSDRAHYGYTF,TGTGCCAGCAGCTCAGACAGGGCTCACTATGGCTACACCTTC
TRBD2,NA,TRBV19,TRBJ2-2,CASRGRGANTGELFF,TGTGCCAGTCGCGGGAGGGGCGCAAACACCGGGGAGCTGTTTTTT
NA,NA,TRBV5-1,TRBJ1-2,CASSHRTVDGYTF,TGCGCCAGCAGCCACAGAACAGTAGATGGCTACACCTTC
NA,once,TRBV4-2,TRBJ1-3,CASSQEGGLSGNTIYF,TGTGCCAGCAGCCAAGAAGGGGGTCTAAGCGGAAACACCATATATTTT